The present TCR beta chain was sequenced within a study of technical replicates of blood from a few donors. Clones were read by immunoSEQ multiplex PCR, and TCRdb kept only the in-frame ones, dropping some. The sample comprises under 90,000 clones, around 96% of which are singletons, and 0.2% rests with the top ten. Trimming cost V 8 bases and J 7 bases; bases outside gene matches: 9. Looked up from germline, CDR1 is ENHRY and CDR2 is SYGVKD. The CDR3 has 15 amino acids. The chain is built from TRBV10-3 and TRBJ2-1; 12 bases align to TRBD2. Sequencing was carried out using T cells isolated from PBMCs. The sequence derives from a human donor in good health. CDR3 nucleotides: TGTGCCATCGGACGACTAGCGGGAGTCAATAATGAGCAGTTCTTC. Translation gives CAIGRLAGVNNEQFF.